The 19 T cell receptor beta chains presented below share a single source sample, sequenced in a study of naive and memory T cell subsets. Two oligonucleotides, mixed equimolar, formed the beta constant-region primer covering TRBC1 and TRBC2. Ligated cDNA was amplified by four rounds of PCR with nested alpha and beta constant-region primers and SP2. TCRdb re-called the UMI-ligation and nested PCR reads with MiXCR, one entry per CDR3 protein. The sample shows just over 80,000 distinct CDR3 sequences, about 10% of them seen only once. The sequencing sample was made of naive CD8+ T cells from blood. All receptors come from a human donor in good health.

This rearrangement joins TRBV7-9 to TRBJ1-2; no definite D call. The CDR3 loop spans 15 amino acids. Trimming cost V 6 bases and J 6 bases, with 20 bases left between them. Germline V gives CDR1 SEHNR, CDR2 FQNEAQ (reference sequence). The CDR3 loop reads CASSPGRGARDGYTF. As DNA, the CDR3 is TGTGCCAGCAGTCCCGGACGCGGAGCAAGGGATGGCTACACCTTC.

The chain couples TRBV29-1 to TRBJ2-7; TRBD1 matches at 10 bases. This CDR3 contains 14 residues. In germline, CDR1 is SQVTM, CDR2 ANQGSEA. V trimming: 5 bases; J trimming: 4 bases; junction bases outside the gene matches: 8. CDR3 nucleotide sequence: TGCAGCGTTTCGACCGGGACAGGGGATTACGAGCAGTACTTC. This codes for CSVSTGTGDYEQYF.

This clonotype showed up just a few times. The chain joins TRBV12-3 or TRBV12-4 to TRBJ2-7; 9 bases match TRBD2. V was clipped by 4 bases and J by 3 bases; unmatched bases: 10. The CDR3 has 16 residues. CDR3 loop: CASSYGAGGPFYEQYF. In nucleotides, the CDR3 is TGTGCCAGCAGTTATGGGGCGGGAGGGCCCTTCTACGAGCAGTACTTC.

This clonotype has a count of ten or more. For the CDR3, the DNA is TGTGCCAGCAATGGAAGGACAGGGTCAAATGAGCAGTTCTTC. This translates into CASNGRTGSNEQFF. The chain carries TRBV12-3 or TRBV12-4 and TRBJ2-1, with TRBD1 identical over 8 bases. The CDR3 length is 14 residues. V gave up 7 bases and J gave up 7 bases; unmatched junction bases: 9.

In its sample, this clonotype was seen many times. The J gene is TRBJ2-3, the V gene TRBV12-3 or TRBV12-4; a possible D gene is TRBD1 (6 bases). With 4 bases removed from V and 4 bases from J, the gap between germline ends came to 9 bases. CDR3 length equals 13 residues. The CDR3 region is CASSSDSSDTQYF. In nucleotides, the CDR3 is TGTGCCAGCAGTTCGGACAGCTCAGATACGCAGTATTTT.

This clonotype was detected ten times or more. The V gene is TRBV13, the J gene TRBJ2-1, with TRBD1 as a possible D gene (5 bases). The CDR3 sequence is 12 residues long. Trimming removed 4 bases from V and 8 bases from J, with 9 bases in between. Per the germline V gene, CDR1 is PRHDT and CDR2 is FYEKMQ (reference sequence). The CDR3 DNA sequence: TGTGCCAGCAGCTGGGTAGGGGATGAGCAGTTCTTC. It is translated as CASSWVGDEQFF.

This clonotype was observed at least ten times. The gene calls are TRBV7-9 and TRBJ2-7; 9 bases are shared with TRBD2. Losses at the gene ends were 0 bases for V and 2 bases for J; bases not matched to a gene: 2. This CDR3 is built from 15 residues. Germline-derived CDR1 and CDR2 are SEHNR and FQNEAQ (reference sequence). The CDR3 DNA is TGTGCCAGCAGCTTAGCTGCTAGCGGGGCCTACGAGCAGTACTTC. Translated, it gives CASSLAASGAYEQYF.

Notes on this clonotype: Possible read error: a much larger clone is one base away. The chain recombines TRBV29-1 with TRBJ1-1; 9 bases line up with TRBD1. Germline V gives CDR1 SQVTM, CDR2 ANQGSEA. With V trimmed by 8 bases and J by 5 bases, 3 bases remained unmatched. This CDR3 contains 11 residues. Here the CDR3 reads CSLDRGTEAFF. CDR3 bases: TGCAGCCTCGACAGGGGGACTGAAGCTTTCTTT.

The rearrangement uses TRBV5-1 and TRBJ1-1, with D hard to call. The CDR3 sequence is 12 residues long. Germline assignment: CDR1 SGHRS and CDR2 YFSETQ. The V gene lost 1 base and the J gene lost 5 bases, with 6 bases spanning the gap. This CDR3 is CASSLPATEAFF. DNA of the CDR3: TGCGCCAGCAGCTTGCCGGCGACTGAAGCTTTCTTT.

The chain has TRBV7-9 and TRBJ1-1; the D is unclear. Trimming took 9 bases from V and 2 from J, leaving 10 bases between them. Looked up from germline, CDR1 is SEHNR and CDR2 is FQNEAQ (reference sequence). The CDR3 is 12 amino acids. CDR3 DNA: TGTGCCAGTCGGGAGGGAAACACTGAAGCTTTCTTT. It translates to CASREGNTEAFF.

The rearrangement joins TRBV5-1 to TRBJ2-2; TRBD1 matches at 9 bases. Germline V CDR1 and CDR2: SGHRS, YFSETQ. J gave up 3 bases and V 3 bases, and 12 bases lay outside the gene matches. The CDR3 is made up of 18 amino acids. In DNA, the CDR3 is TGCGCCAGCAGCTGGAACTGGGGGGACAGGGACTACACCGGGGAGCTGTTTTTT. It translates to CASSWNWGDRDYTGELFF. Looking up the rest from reference TRBV5-1 and TRBJ2-2 gives the full variable domain: KAGVTQTPRYLIKTRGQQVTLSCSPISGHRSVSWYQQTPGQGLQFLFEYFSETQRNKGNFPGRFSGRQFSNSRSEMNVSTLELGDSALYLCASSWNWGDRDYTGELFFGEGSRLTVL.

V and J are TRBV9 and TRBJ2-3; 8 bases line up with TRBD2. Germline CDR1 is SGDLS and CDR2 is YYNGEE. The CDR3 length is 16 residues. V was clipped by 2 bases and J by 0 bases; unmatched bases: 5. This CDR3 reads CASSVTGTRSTDTQYF. DNA for the CDR3: TGTGCCAGCAGCGTTACCGGGACTAGGAGCACAGATACGCAGTATTTT.

V usage is TRBV6-1 and J usage is TRBJ1-1; no clear D gene. The CDR3 sequence is 9 residues long. Trimming stripped 5 bases from V and 8 bases from J, with 3 bases between. CDR1 MNHNS and CDR2 SASEGT come from the germline V gene. The chain's CDR3 is CASSREAFF. CDR3 nucleotide sequence: TGTGCCAGCAGTCGAGAAGCTTTCTTT.

The chain is built from TRBV4-1 and TRBJ2-7; TRBD1 matches 9 bases. V trimming: 5 bases; J trimming: 0 bases; junction bases outside the gene matches: 5. CDR1 and CDR2 from the germline V gene are MGHRA and YSYEKL. The CDR3 consists of 15 residues. CDR3 protein: CASSDGQGLSYEQYF. The CDR3 coding sequence is TGCGCCAGCAGCGACGGACAGGGGCTCTCCTACGAGCAGTACTTC.

This clonotype occurred many times. The rearrangement joins TRBV5-1 to TRBJ2-7, with TRBD2 matching over 11 bases. V trimming: 0 bases; J trimming: 0 bases; junction bases outside the gene matches: 2. The germline CDR1 and CDR2 sequences are SGHRS and YFSETQ. This CDR3 is 16 amino acids long. CDR3 sequence reads: CASSLDTSGSSYEQYF. Written as DNA, the CDR3 is TGCGCCAGCAGCTTGGATACTAGCGGGAGCTCCTACGAGCAGTACTTC.

This sequence joins TRBV2 and TRBJ2-7; D is perhaps TRBD1 or TRBD2 (5 bases each). V lost 3 bases, J lost 4 bases, and 25 bases lay in between. CDR1 is SNHLY, CDR2 FYNNEI, per germline. The CDR3 loop spans 18 amino acids. The CDR3 reads CASSDVVYVGGLHYEQYF. In DNA form, the CDR3 reads TGTGCCAGCAGTGACGTCGTGTATGTTGGGGGTTTGCATTACGAGCAGTACTTC.

J is TRBJ2-5 and V is TRBV12-3 or TRBV12-4, with 8 positions matching TRBD1. V lost 7 bases, J lost 5 bases, and 6 bases stayed unmatched. This CDR3 comprises 13 residues. The CDR3: CASTRQGYETQYF. CDR3 coding DNA: TGTGCCAGCACCCGACAGGGGTACGAGACCCAGTACTTC.

The sample holds many counts of this clonotype. The chain links TRBV29-1 to TRBJ2-7; weak D call: TRBD1 (5 bases). The V and J ends lost 4 bases and 2 bases respectively, with 12 bases between them. The CDR3 has 13 amino acids. Looked up from germline, CDR1 is SQVTM and CDR2 is ANQGSEA. CDR3 sequence: CSVAPGNPYEQYF. The DNA for the CDR3 is TGCAGCGTTGCACCAGGGAACCCCTACGAGCAGTACTTC.

The V gene is TRBV2, the J gene TRBJ2-1, with 11 positions matching TRBD2. This CDR3 has 17 residues. After removal of 3 bases from V and 0 bases from J, the junction contained 4 bases not matched to a gene. CDR1 and CDR2 from the germline V gene are SNHLY and FYNNEI. CDR3 in amino acids: CASSDASGGPSYNEQFF. In DNA form, the CDR3 reads TGTGCCAGCAGTGATGCTAGCGGGGGGCCCTCCTACAATGAGCAGTTCTTC.